The clone carrying this T cell receptor (beta chain) came up a few times. Its antigen is not known. This entry comes from a study of blood T cells in healthy people across ages. V was trimmed by 5 bases and J by 10 bases, leaving 15 bases between them. This CDR3 has 13 amino acids. Germline V gene data show CDR1 as SGHTA and CDR2 as FQGNSA. Findings and limits, study-wide: Strong correlation existed between TCR beta diversity and naive T cell percentage.

Using a J-beta primer mix together with a sample-barcoded 5' primer, a second PCR was run for roughly 6 to 12 cycles. The template-switch adaptor was a 5' adaptor with 12 random nucleotides. It tagged each cDNA molecule. TCRdb re-analysed the 5' RACE reads in MiXCR, keeping a single row per CDR3 protein. In the table there are around 600,000 distinct CDR3 sequences, roughly 48% of which are singletons. The TCR was taken from an elderly man in good health. Material: blood. The V and J genes are TRBV7-2 and TRBJ2-1; D is unresolved. DNA of the CDR3: TGTGCCAGCAGCGTAGACACCTCCTACGAGCAGTTCTTC. Translating gives CASSVDTSYEQFF. Combining the CDR3 with reference TRBV7-2 and TRBJ2-1 gives the whole variable domain GAGVSQSPSNKVTEKGKDVELRCDPISGHTALYWYRQSLGQGLEFLIYFQGNSAPDKSGLPSDRFSAERTGGSVSTLTIQRTQQEDSAVYLCASSVDTSYEQFFGPGTRLTVL.